What follows are 10 T cell receptor beta chains derived from one specimen sequenced in a study of response to subunit inactivated influenza vaccine. Each CDR3 protein is one row after TCRdb ran MiXCR on the RT-PCR reads. The table lists about 240,000 distinct CDR3 sequences, 12% of them singletons. Sequencing was performed on non-naive T cells sorted from PBMCs, taken less than 15 days before vaccination. The origin of the receptors is a man over 45 who received an inactivated influenza vaccine.

About this clonotype: This may come from a read error, since a much larger clone is one base off. The chain carries TRBV7-3 and TRBJ1-1; the match to TRBD1 covers 7 bases. J lost 4 bases, V lost 5 bases, and 4 bases had no gene match. Germline V lookup: CDR1 SGHTA, CDR2 FQGTGA. CDR3 length: 13 amino acids. CDR3 amino acids: CASSIQGSTEAFF. CDR3 sequence (DNA): TGTGCCAGCAGCATACAGGGGAGCACTGAAGCTTTCTTT.

V usage is TRBV20-1 and J usage is TRBJ1-5; 7 bases agree with TRBD1. This CDR3 is 12 amino acids long. The trim removed 3 bases at V and 11 bases at J, leaving 7 bases unmatched. CDR1 DFQATT and CDR2 SNEGSKA come from the germline V gene (reference sequence). The CDR3 DNA reads as TGCAGTGCTAGGACAGGGCCTTTGGCCCAGCATTTT. It codes for CSARTGPLAQHF.

This clonotype was picked up a small number of times. V and J are TRBV3-1 and TRBJ1-2; D call uncertain. In germline, CDR1 is LGHDT, CDR2 YNNKEL (reference sequence). This CDR3 spans 14 amino acids. V was clipped by 1 base and J by 7 bases, with 13 bases between them. The CDR3 reads CASSQGAGGSGYTF. The CDR3 region has the DNA TGTGCCAGCAGCCAAGGGGCCGGAGGATCTGGCTACACCTTC.

This clonotype was seen at least ten times. The chain couples TRBV28 to TRBJ1-2; TRBD1 might be the D (5 bases). The germline gives CDR1 MDHEN, CDR2 SYDVKM. The CDR3 length is 15 residues. The ends were cut back, 5 bases at V and 4 bases at J, with 17 bases in the middle. CDR3 in DNA: TGTGCCAGCAGTCCACCCCTCCAGGGAATCTATGGCTACACCTTC. Its translation is CASSPPLQGIYGYTF.

This clonotype showed up just a few times. The chain has TRBV7-9 and TRBJ2-7; 11 bases line up with TRBD2. V trimming: 2 bases; J trimming: 5 bases; junction bases outside the gene matches: 8. The CDR3 length is 16 residues. Germline values: CDR1 SEHNR, CDR2 FQNEAQ (reference sequence). Here the CDR3 reads CASSLLGLAGLDEQYF. The CDR3 coding sequence is TGTGCCAGCAGCTTACTCGGACTAGCGGGTCTTGACGAGCAGTACTTC.

The chain links TRBV6-1 to TRBJ2-6; D ambiguous. Germline loops: CDR1 MNHNS, CDR2 SASEGT. Trimming stripped 6 bases from V and 2 bases from J, with 5 bases between. This CDR3 has 13 residues. The CDR3 is CASRWAGANVLTF. The CDR3 DNA sequence: TGTGCCAGCAGATGGGCTGGGGCCAACGTCCTGACTTTC.

The chain uses TRBV11-1 and TRBJ2-2; weak D call: TRBD1 (6 bases). Germline CDR1 SGHAT, CDR2 FQDESV (reference sequence). The CDR3 spans 18 residues. The germline V and J ends were trimmed by 0 bases and 4 bases, with 18 bases remaining between them. In DNA form, the CDR3 reads TGTGCCAGCAGCTTAGCGTTCTGGGCAGGGGCGAGCACCGGGGAGCTGTTTTTT. Its translation is CASSLAFWAGASTGELFF.

This rearrangement joins TRBV4-2 to TRBJ1-2; D is unresolved. CDR1 and CDR2 from the germline V gene are LGHNA and YNFKEQ. V dropped 1 base and J dropped 0 bases, with 9 bases sitting between them. The CDR3 runs to 15 residues. The CDR3 nucleotides read TGTGCCAGCAGCCAAGGGCGGAGGGCTAACTATGGCTACACCTTC. Its protein product is CASSQGRRANYGYTF.

Notes on this clonotype: One end of the junction fails to match germline, which may point to a read error. This chain connects TRBV12-3 or TRBV12-4 to TRBJ2-3; unclear D gene. The CDR3 extends over 11 amino acids. DNA for the CDR3: TGTGCCAGCTGTTTGTTAGATACGCAGTATTTT. It specifies CASCLLDTQYF.

This clonotype was observed a handful of times. This chain connects TRBV20-1 to TRBJ2-7; TRBD2 matches at 10 bases. This CDR3 comprises 15 residues. Germline lookup yields CDR1 DFQATT and CDR2 SNEGSKA (reference sequence). V shed 3 bases and J 2 bases; nucleotides not matched to a gene: 7. The CDR3 DNA sequence: TGCAGTGCTAGTTGGGGACTAGCGATCCCCTACGAGCAGTACTTC. Encoded protein: CSASWGLAIPYEQYF.